Described below is a single T cell receptor beta chain sequence and its context. The record originates from a study of blood T cell repertoires in COVID-19. Across the study: Acute and convalescent COVID-19 specimens originated in the United States, Italy and Spain. T cells, B-cell-depleted T cells, or PBMCs provided the cDNA or gDNA that served as material.

Some clones are missing from TCRdb's copy, which holds only in-frame ones; the method was immunoSEQ multiplex PCR. The table records more than 250,000 clones, around 90% of them present only once. Sequenced sample: peripheral blood. The TCR sequence derives from a woman aged 50 to 65 with COVID-19, enrolled during active disease.

The CDR3 DNA reads as TGTGCCACCGAGAGGGGGGGGGCTTATAATGAGCAGTTCTTC. It codes for CATERGGAYNEQFF. The J gene is TRBJ2-1, the V gene TRBV24-1; a possible D gene is TRBD2 (7 bases). Germline V gene data show CDR1 as KGHDR and CDR2 as SFDVKD. The CDR3 sequence is 14 residues long. Deletions cut 9 bases from V and 7 bases from J, with 18 bases between.